This is a list of T cell receptor beta chains from one sample in a study of STAT5B mutations in CD4+ large granular lymphocyte leukemia. The method was immunoSEQ multiplex PCR; TCRdb's version includes in-frame clones alone and lacks a portion of them. The sample records tens of thousands of clones, more than 60% being singletons. What was sequenced was CD4+ T cells from blood buffy coats. Receptors were obtained from a human donor in good health. CDR3s include the opening cysteine and the closing phenylalanine or tryptophan. D genes are given only for firm matches. Size tells how often a clone was seen (once, few, many) or the class of an expanded clone, and some rows leave it out.

cdr3_nt cdr3_aa v_call d_call j_call clone_size
TGTGCCAGCAGCGCGGGACTAGCGGGAGGAGGGAGTGAGACCCAGTACTTC CASSAGLAGGGSETQYF TRBV9 TRBD2 TRBJ2-5 once
TGTGCCAGCAGTTTAGTATTCACCGGGGAGCTGTTTTTT CASSLVFTGELFF TRBV27 . TRBJ2-2 few
TGTGCCAGCAGCTTAGCCGGGGGGGTCGGGCAGTACTTC CASSLAGGVGQYF TRBV7-8 TRBD2 TRBJ2-7 .
TGTGCCAGCAGCCAAGGACAGGGAACCTACGAGCAGTACTTC CASSQGQGTYEQYF TRBV4-2 TRBD1 TRBJ2-7 .
TGTGCCAGCTCACCACCGGCGACGAACACTGAAGCTTTCTTT CASSPPATNTEAFF TRBV18 . TRBJ1-1 .
TGCGCCAGCAGCTTGGCAACAATGGACAGGGCCTTCTATGGCTACACCTTC CASSLATMDRAFYGYTF TRBV5-1 TRBD1 TRBJ1-2 .
TGTGCCAGCAGTGACTCTTTGGGAAGTCCCCAGCATTTT CASSDSLGSPQHF TRBV6-4 . TRBJ1-5 .
TGCGCCAGCAGCCCAGGGGGGAGATCCGATTTTCGAGCCAAAAACATTCAGTACTTC CASSPGGRSDFRAKNIQYF TRBV4-1 . TRBJ2-4 .
TGTGCCAGCAGCTTGGGCGGCACAGATACGCAGTATTTT CASSLGGTDTQYF TRBV7-9 . TRBJ2-3 .
TGTGCCAGCTCACCACCGGGGGGGAACACTGAAGCTTTCTTT CASSPPGGNTEAFF TRBV18 . TRBJ1-1 .
TGTGCCAGCAGTTATACGGGACAGGGGAATCAGCCCCAGCATTTT CASSYTGQGNQPQHF TRBV6-6 TRBD1 TRBJ1-5 .
TGTGCCAGCAGCTTTGAGGGGATCGATGGCTACACCTTC CASSFEGIDGYTF TRBV7-9 . TRBJ1-2 .
TGTGCCAGCAGCTTAGTACTCGCCTACGAGCAGTACTTC CASSLVLAYEQYF TRBV11-2 . TRBJ2-7 .
TGTGCCAGCAGTCCCCAGGGGGGGGCAGAGACCCAGTACTTC CASSPQGGAETQYF TRBV6-5 . TRBJ2-5 few
TGTGCCAGCAGCCCTACTAGGATGAACACCGGGGAGCTGTTTTTT CASSPTRMNTGELFF TRBV13 . TRBJ2-2 once
TGTGCCAGCAGCTTATCGCCGGGACAGGGAACAGATACGCAGTATTTT CASSLSPGQGTDTQYF TRBV11-2 TRBD1 TRBJ2-3 .
TGTGCCAGCAGCCCGGGACTGCGGATGGACGAGCAGTACTTC CASSPGLRMDEQYF TRBV7-9 . TRBJ2-7 few
TGTGCCAGCAGTGCCCGGGACAGGGGCACAGATACGCAGTATTTT CASSARDRGTDTQYF TRBV6-1 TRBD1 TRBJ2-3 .
TGTGCCATTCGAAGGGAGCAGGGGCTATACGAGCAGTACTTC CAIRREQGLYEQYF TRBV10-3 . TRBJ2-7 .
TGTGCCAGCAGTCGGGCAGCCTACGAGCAGTACTTC CASSRAAYEQYF TRBV6-1 . TRBJ2-7 .
TGTGCCAGTAGTATGGGACAGGGCTACGAAAAACTGTTTTTT CASSMGQGYEKLFF TRBV19 TRBD1 TRBJ1-4 .
TGTGCCAGCAGTTTACGGCCCCTTATAAGTCGAGAGCAGTACTTC CASSLRPLISREQYF TRBV27 . TRBJ2-7 .
TGTGCCAGCAGCTTGTCCGGGACAGGGATTGGCTACACCTTC CASSLSGTGIGYTF TRBV7-2 TRBD1 TRBJ1-2 .
TGCGCCAGCAGCTTGGATGGACATTCCGACAATGAGCAGTTCTTC CASSLDGHSDNEQFF TRBV5-1 . TRBJ2-1 .
TGTGCCAGCAGTTACTCCCGGACAGAGAACGAGCAGTACTTC CASSYSRTENEQYF TRBV27 . TRBJ2-7 .
TGTGCCAGCAGCTTCGAATGGGTGGCTTTCTTT CASSFEWVAFF TRBV7-9 . TRBJ1-1 few
TGTGCCAGCAGTCCGGGACAGGGTTTGTACGAGCAGTACTTC CASSPGQGLYEQYF TRBV6-6 TRBD1 TRBJ2-7 .
TGTGCCAGCAGCCTGGGGGAGGATCCCGGGGAGCTGTTTTTT CASSLGEDPGELFF TRBV11-3 . TRBJ2-2 .
TGTGCCAGCAGTTTAGGGCTGGACGGAAAGCAGTACTTC CASSLGLDGKQYF TRBV27 . TRBJ2-7 .
TGTGCCAGCAATCAGGGGGCGGTCGGGGAGCTGTTTTTT CASNQGAVGELFF TRBV6-5 TRBD1 TRBJ2-2 .
TGTGCCAGCAACACAGGGGTGAATAGCAATCAGCCCCAGCATTTT CASNTGVNSNQPQHF TRBV6-1 TRBD1 TRBJ1-5 .
TGTGCCTGGATGGGCGGGAGGTTCACAGATACGCAGTATTTT CAWMGGRFTDTQYF TRBV30 TRBD2 TRBJ2-3 .
TGTGCCAGTAGCCCGGGACAGGCTTCATCTAACTATGGCTACACCTTC CASSPGQASSNYGYTF TRBV19 TRBD1 TRBJ1-2 few
TGTGCCAGCAGCTTGGTCAGCCAGCTCCAAGAGACCCAGTACTTC CASSLVSQLQETQYF TRBV5-6 . TRBJ2-5 .
TGTGCCAGCAGTCTCGATGGGCGAGAGACCCAGTACTTC CASSLDGRETQYF TRBV2 . TRBJ2-5 .
TGTGCCAGCAGCGCCCGGGACAGGGGGCCTGAGCAGTTCTTC CASSARDRGPEQFF TRBV5-4 TRBD1 TRBJ2-1 .
TGTGCCTGGGATGGCAGGGCCGACGAGCAGTACTTC CAWDGRADEQYF TRBV30 . TRBJ2-7 .
TGCGCCAGCAGCCAAGAATGGGGACAGGGGTATGGCTACACCTTC CASSQEWGQGYGYTF TRBV4-3 TRBD1 TRBJ1-2 once
TGTGCCAGCAGCGGTAATCAGGGTTCTAGCACAGATACGCAGTATTTT CASSGNQGSSTDTQYF TRBV9 . TRBJ2-3 .
TGTGCCAGCAGCACGTTTTCAGATACGCAGTATTTT CASSTFSDTQYF TRBV5-4 . TRBJ2-3 .
TGTGCCAGTAGTATACTTGGCGTCTCCTACGAGCAGTACTTC CASSILGVSYEQYF TRBV19 . TRBJ2-7 .
TGTGCCAGCACCATACAGGGTTCCCGCCAGTATTTT CASTIQGSRQYF TRBV2 . TRBJ2-3 .
TGCGCCAGCAGCTTGACAGCCTACGAGCAGTACTTC CASSLTAYEQYF TRBV5-1 . TRBJ2-7 .
TGTGCCAGCCAACGGACAGGGGGCGGCGGCACAGATACGCAGTATTTT CASQRTGGGGTDTQYF TRBV18 TRBD1 TRBJ2-3 once
TGTGCCAGCAGGGAGGGGGTTAGCGGGGATGAGCAGTTCTTC CASREGVSGDEQFF TRBV6-1 TRBD2 TRBJ2-1 .
TGTGCCAGTAGTATGCAGGGGGACTCCTACGAGCAGTACTTC CASSMQGDSYEQYF TRBV19 TRBD1 TRBJ2-7 .
TGTGCCAGCAGCTTATGGGGGTCCTACAATGAGCAGTTCTTC CASSLWGSYNEQFF TRBV5-4 . TRBJ2-1 few
TGTGCCAGTAGTGGAGGGGCAGGCGTCAATGAAAAACTGTTTTTT CASSGGAGVNEKLFF TRBV19 . TRBJ1-4 .
TGTGCCAGTAGGTCTCTAGCCGGCACAGATACGCAGTATTTT CASRSLAGTDTQYF TRBV19 . TRBJ2-3 .
TGTGCCATCAGCTCGACAGGGAATAATTCACCCCTCCACTTT CAISSTGNNSPLHF TRBV10-3 TRBD1 TRBJ1-6 few
TGCAGCGTCTTCCCGGGACAGGGGGCAGATACGCAGTATTTT CSVFPGQGADTQYF TRBV29-1 TRBD1 TRBJ2-3 .
TGTGCCAGCAGCTTAGACGCCTACACAGATACGCAGTATTTT CASSLDAYTDTQYF TRBV11-2 . TRBJ2-3 .
TGTGCCAGTAGTCTAGCAGGGGGGGACGAGACCCAGTACTTC CASSLAGGDETQYF TRBV19 . TRBJ2-5 .